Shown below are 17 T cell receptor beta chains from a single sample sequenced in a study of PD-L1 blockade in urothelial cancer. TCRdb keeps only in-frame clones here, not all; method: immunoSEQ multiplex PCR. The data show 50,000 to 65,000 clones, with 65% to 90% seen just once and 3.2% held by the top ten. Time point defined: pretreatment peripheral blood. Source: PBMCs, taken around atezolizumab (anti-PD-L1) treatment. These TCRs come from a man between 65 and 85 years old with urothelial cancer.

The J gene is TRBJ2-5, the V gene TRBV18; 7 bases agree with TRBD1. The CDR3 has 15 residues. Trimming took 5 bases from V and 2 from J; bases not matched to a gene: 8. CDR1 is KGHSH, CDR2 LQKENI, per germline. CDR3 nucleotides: TGTGCCAGCTCATTCGGGACAGAAGAGCAAGAGACCCAGTACTTC. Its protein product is CASSFGTEEQETQYF.

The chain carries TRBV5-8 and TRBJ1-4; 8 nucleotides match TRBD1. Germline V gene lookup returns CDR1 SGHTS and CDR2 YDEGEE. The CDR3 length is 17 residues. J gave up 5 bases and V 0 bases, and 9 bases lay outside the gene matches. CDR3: CASSLGQGALVNEKLFF. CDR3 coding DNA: TGTGCCAGCAGCTTGGGCCAGGGGGCCTTAGTAAATGAAAAACTGTTTTTT.

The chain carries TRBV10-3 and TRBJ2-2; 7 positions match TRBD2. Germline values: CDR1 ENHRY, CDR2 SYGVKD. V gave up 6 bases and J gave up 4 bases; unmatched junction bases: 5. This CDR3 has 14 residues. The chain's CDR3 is CAIRSPGGTGELFF. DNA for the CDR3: TGTGCCATCAGGAGTCCGGGGGGCACCGGGGAGCTGTTTTTT.

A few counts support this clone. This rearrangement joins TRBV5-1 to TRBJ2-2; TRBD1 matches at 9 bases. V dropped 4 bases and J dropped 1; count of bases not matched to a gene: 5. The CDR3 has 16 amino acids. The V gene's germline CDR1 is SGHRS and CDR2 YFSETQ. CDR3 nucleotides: TGCGCCAGCAGCCAAACAGGGGGCGGGAACACCGGGGAGCTGTTTTTT. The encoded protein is CASSQTGGGNTGELFF.

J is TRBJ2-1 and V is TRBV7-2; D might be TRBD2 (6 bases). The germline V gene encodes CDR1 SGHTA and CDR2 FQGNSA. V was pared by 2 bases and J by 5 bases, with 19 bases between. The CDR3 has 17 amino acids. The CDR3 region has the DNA TGTGCCAGCAGCTTAAGGGAGGCTAGAGTTCGGCACAATGAGCAGTTCTTC. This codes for CASSLREARVRHNEQFF.

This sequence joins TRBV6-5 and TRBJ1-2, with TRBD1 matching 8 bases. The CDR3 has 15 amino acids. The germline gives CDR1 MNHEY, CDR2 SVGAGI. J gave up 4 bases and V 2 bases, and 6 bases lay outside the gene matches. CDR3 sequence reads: CASSYRGQGVYGYTF. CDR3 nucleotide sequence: TGTGCCAGCAGTTACCGAGGACAGGGTGTCTATGGCTACACCTTC.

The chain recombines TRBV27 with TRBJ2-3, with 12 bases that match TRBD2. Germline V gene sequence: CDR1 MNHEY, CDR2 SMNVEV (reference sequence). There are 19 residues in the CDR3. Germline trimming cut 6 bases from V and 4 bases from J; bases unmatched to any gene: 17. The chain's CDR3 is CASSRLAGVTGHWADTQYF. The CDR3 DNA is TGTGCCAGCAGCCGACTAGCGGGAGTTACGGGGCACTGGGCAGATACGCAGTATTTT.

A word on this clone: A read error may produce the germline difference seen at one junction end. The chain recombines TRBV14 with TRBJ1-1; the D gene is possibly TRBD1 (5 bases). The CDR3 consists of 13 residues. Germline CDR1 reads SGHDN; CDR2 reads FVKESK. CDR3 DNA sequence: TGTGCCAGCAGCCGCGGGGGGAACACTAAAGCTTTCTTT. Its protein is CASSRGGNTKAFF.

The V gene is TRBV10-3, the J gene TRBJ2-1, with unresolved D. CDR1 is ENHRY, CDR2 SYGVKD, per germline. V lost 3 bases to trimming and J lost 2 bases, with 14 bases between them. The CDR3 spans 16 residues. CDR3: CAISESLTPPYNEQFF. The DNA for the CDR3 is TGTGCCATCAGTGAAAGTCTCACTCCCCCCTACAATGAGCAGTTCTTC.

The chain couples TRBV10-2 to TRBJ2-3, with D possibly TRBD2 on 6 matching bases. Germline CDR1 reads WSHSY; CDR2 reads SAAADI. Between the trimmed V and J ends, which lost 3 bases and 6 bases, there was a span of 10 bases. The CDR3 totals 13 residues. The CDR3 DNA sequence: TGCGCCAGCAGTGACGGGAGAGTGGATACGCAGTATTTT. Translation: CASSDGRVDTQYF.

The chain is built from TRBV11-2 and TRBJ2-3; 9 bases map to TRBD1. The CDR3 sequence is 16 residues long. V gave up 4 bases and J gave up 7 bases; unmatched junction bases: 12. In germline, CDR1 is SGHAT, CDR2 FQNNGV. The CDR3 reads CASSSLAGQGRNTQYF. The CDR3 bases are TGTGCCAGCAGCTCCCTCGCCGGACAGGGGAGAAATACGCAGTATTTT. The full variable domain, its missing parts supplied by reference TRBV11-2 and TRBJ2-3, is EAGVAQSPRYKIIEKRQSVAFWCNPISGHATLYWYQQILGQGPKLLIQFQNNGVVDDSQLPKDRFSAERLKGVDSTLKIQPAKLEDSAVYLCASSSLAGQGRNTQYFGPGTRLTVL.

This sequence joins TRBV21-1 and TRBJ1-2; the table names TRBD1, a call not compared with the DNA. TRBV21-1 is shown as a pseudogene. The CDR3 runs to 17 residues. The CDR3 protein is CASSSPGDRGVDYGYTF. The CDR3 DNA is TGTGCCAGCAGCAGTCCCGGGGACAGGGGAGTAGACTATGGCTACACCTTC.

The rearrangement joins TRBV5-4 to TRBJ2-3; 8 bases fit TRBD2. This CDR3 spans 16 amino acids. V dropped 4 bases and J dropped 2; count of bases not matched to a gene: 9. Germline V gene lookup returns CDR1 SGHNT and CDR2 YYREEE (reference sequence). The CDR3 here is CASSREGRISTDTQYF. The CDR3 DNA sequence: TGTGCCAGCAGCCGGGAGGGCCGAATCTCCACAGATACGCAGTATTTT.

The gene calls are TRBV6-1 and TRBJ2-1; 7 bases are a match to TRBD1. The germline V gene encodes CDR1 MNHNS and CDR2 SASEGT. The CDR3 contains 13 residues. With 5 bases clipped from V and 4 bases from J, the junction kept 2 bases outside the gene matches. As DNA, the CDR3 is TGTGCCAGCAGTACGGGACAGTACAATGAGCAGTTCTTC. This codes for CASSTGQYNEQFF.

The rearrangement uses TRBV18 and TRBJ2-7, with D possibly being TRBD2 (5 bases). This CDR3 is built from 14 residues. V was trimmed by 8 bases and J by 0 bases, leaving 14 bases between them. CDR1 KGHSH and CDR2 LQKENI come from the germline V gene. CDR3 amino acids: CASTMMGSSYEQYF. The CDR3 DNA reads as TGTGCCAGCACTATGATGGGGAGCTCCTACGAGCAGTACTTC.

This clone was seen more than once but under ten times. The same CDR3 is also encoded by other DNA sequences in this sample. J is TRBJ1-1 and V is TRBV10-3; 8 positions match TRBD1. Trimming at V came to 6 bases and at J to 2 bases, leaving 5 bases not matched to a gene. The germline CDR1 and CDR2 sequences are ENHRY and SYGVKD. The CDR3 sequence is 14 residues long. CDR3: CAIRGTGQNTEAFF. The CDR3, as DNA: TGTGCCATCAGGGGGACAGGCCAAAACACTGAAGCTTTCTTT.

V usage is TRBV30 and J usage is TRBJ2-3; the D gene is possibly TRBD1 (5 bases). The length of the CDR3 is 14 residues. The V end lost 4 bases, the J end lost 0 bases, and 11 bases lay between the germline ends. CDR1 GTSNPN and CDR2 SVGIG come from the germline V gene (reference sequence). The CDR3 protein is CAWKQGHSTDTQYF. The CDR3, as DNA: TGTGCCTGGAAGCAGGGCCATAGCACAGATACGCAGTATTTT.